This TCR beta chain was sequenced for a study of blood T cell repertoires in COVID-19. Study overall: T cells, B-cell-depleted T cells, or PBMCs supplied cDNA or gDNA.

In the original processing: Cell counts per sample came from amplifying reference gene primers. Profiled with immunoSEQ multiplex PCR; TCRdb holds only in-frame clones, not every one. V and J calls and clone size are given by that table; D and trimming were obtained from the DNA. The table lists 210,000 or so clones, approximately 88% of them singletons. Germline V lookup: CDR1 KGHSH, CDR2 LQKENI. There are 15 residues in the CDR3. The V gene lost 7 bases and the J gene lost 0 bases, with 15 bases spanning the gap. The chain combines TRBV18 with TRBJ1-1; possible D gene TRBD1, 5 bases. This receptor was identified in a woman younger than 45 who had been exposed to COVID-19. The sample consisted of PBMCs or T cells enriched from blood (not recorded which). For the CDR3, the DNA is TGTGCCAGCTTCCCCCTGACAGCCATGAACACTGAAGCTTTCTTT. Protein sequence: CASFPLTAMNTEAFF.